The clone carrying this T cell receptor (beta chain) was seen more than once but under ten times. No antigen is known for it. The V and J ends lost 7 bases and 0 bases respectively, with 15 bases between them. The CDR3 runs to 14 residues. The germline CDR1 and CDR2 sequences are SQVTM and ANQGSEA. This sample is drawn from a study of PD-1 blockade in classical Hodgkin lymphoma. Background on the study: A 3 mg/kg intravenous dose of nivolumab was received by patients every 2 weeks. The study, taken as a whole, reports: Complete responders showed a baseline diversity that resembled the diversity of newly diagnosed patients. Healthy donors were reported to have higher baseline TCR diversity than newly diagnosed patients.

Assay used: immunoSEQ multiplex PCR; TCRdb lists only in-frame clones, some missing. The sample yields approximately 99,000 clones, roughly four fifths seen once. Relapse was seen in all patients after autologous stem cell transplantation, and brentuximab vedotin exposure was variable. Source: peripheral blood mononuclear cells (PBMCs), taken before the second cycle of nivolumab. This chain uses TRBV29-1 with TRBJ2-5; D tentatively reads TRBD1 or TRBD2 (5 bases each). The source of this sequence is a human donor with classical Hodgkin lymphoma. The CDR3 sequence is CSADGTAYQETQYF. The CDR3, as DNA: TGCAGCGCAGACGGGACCGCTTACCAAGAGACCCAGTACTTC.